This T cell receptor beta chain was sequenced during a study of human T cells and chemical hapten exposure. About the study: Patients additionally received therapeutic doses of diphenylcyclopropenone on the scalp once a week, and this continued throughout the roughly 26-week study.

The CDR3 sequence is 15 residues long. The V gene's germline CDR1 is WNHNN and CDR2 SYGVQD (reference sequence). The V end was cut by 5 bases, the J end by 0 bases, with 12 bases between. Stated time point: patch test 1, 2 weeks after DPC sensitization. Treatment noted: therapeutic diphenylcyclopropenone sensitization with weekly scalp DPC. Unique molecular identifiers were linked by the library to individual cDNA molecules. MiXCR was run by TCRdb on the RACE reads, yielding one entry per CDR3 protein. The sample has 95,000 to 130,000 distinct CDR3 sequences, 9.5% to 13% seen once. This clonotype was counted a few times. The antigen is undetermined. Study-wide results and caveats: The donor cohort had alopecia, so its immune response may not match that of healthy people. Counts of TCRs above 1 in 1000 frequency stayed unchanged with DPC sensitization.

This receptor was obtained from a woman between 45 and 60 years old with alopecia areata. Some clones in this sample may be carry-over from other donors' samples. This chain links TRBV10-1 with TRBJ2-3; D unresolved. The starting material was whole blood, obtained in connection with sensitization to the hapten diphenylcyclopropenone (DPC). In nucleotides, the CDR3 is TGCGCCAGCAGTCCGGGCCCTCGTAGCACAGATACGCAGTATTTT. As protein: CASSPGPRSTDTQYF.